This T cell receptor beta chain derives from a study of T cells after yellow fever vaccination. Turning to the study itself: The fractions with low cell numbers were processed using SMART-Seq v4 Ultra Low Input.

In regard to this clonotype: Its antigen is undetermined.

Trimming pared 4 bases from V and 6 bases from J, leaving 10 bases between. From germline, CDR1 is SQVTM and CDR2 ANQGSEA. The CDR3 has 11 residues. The 5'RACE template-switching step produced TCR cDNA and added a universal primer site and UMIs. One entry per CDR3 protein results from TCRdb running MiXCR on the 5' RACE reads. The table lists just under 600,000 distinct CDR3 sequences, roughly 12% of them singletons, with around an eighth in the top ten. General study points: In FACS-sorted repertoires, abundant clonotypes from the bulk population could appear as contaminants. Relatively few clonotypes were ones that appeared in both CD4 and CD8 compartments.

The chain couples TRBV29-1 to TRBJ2-7; unclear D gene. This receptor was identified in a man between 25 and 39 years old who received the YFV17D yellow fever vaccine. The sample here was PBMCs, taken on the day of the yellow fever booster vaccination. The DNA for the CDR3 is TGCAGCGTTGGGGGTAAGAGCGAGCAGTACTTC. It yields the protein CSVGGKSEQYF.